The entry that follows covers one TCR beta chain sequence. This sample was taken from a study of T cell responses to AZD1222 COVID-19 vaccine. Profiling relied on immunoSEQ multiplex PCR, and the TCRdb table lists in-frame clones only, not all of them. This table has about 94,000 clones, 85% appearing once. The V end lost 4 bases, the J end lost 0 bases, and 7 bases lay between the germline ends. CDR3 length: 13 amino acids. Germline V lookup: CDR1 SGHVS, CDR2 FNYEAQ. This chain links TRBV7-6 with TRBJ2-7, with a possible D match to TRBD2 (5 bases). This TCR was sampled from an adult who received the AZD1222 COVID-19 vaccine. The source material was peripheral blood, sampled 28 days after the second AZD1222 dose. CDR3 protein: CASSSRASYEQYF. As DNA, the CDR3 is TGTGCCAGCAGCTCGAGGGCCTCCTACGAGCAGTACTTC. The whole variable domain, remainder taken from reference TRBV7-6 and TRBJ2-7, is GAGVSQSPRYKVTKRGQDVALRCDPISGHVSLYWYRQALGQGPEFLTYFNYEAQQDKSGLPNDRFSAERPEGSISTLTIQRTEQRDSAMYRCASSSRASYEQYFGPGTRLTVT.